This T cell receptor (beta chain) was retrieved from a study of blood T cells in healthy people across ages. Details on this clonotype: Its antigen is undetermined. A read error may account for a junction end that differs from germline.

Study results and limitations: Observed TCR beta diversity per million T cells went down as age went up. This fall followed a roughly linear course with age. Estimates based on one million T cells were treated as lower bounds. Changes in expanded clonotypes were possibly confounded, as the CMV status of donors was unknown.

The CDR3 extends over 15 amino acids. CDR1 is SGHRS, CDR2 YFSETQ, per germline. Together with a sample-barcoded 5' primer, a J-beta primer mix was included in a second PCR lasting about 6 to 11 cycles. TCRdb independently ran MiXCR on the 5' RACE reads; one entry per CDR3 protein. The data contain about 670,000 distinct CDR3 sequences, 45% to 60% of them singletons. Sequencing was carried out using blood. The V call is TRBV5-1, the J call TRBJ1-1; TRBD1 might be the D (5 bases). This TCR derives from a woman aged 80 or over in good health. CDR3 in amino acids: CASSLAGRTNAEAFF. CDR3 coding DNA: TGCGCCAGCAGCTTGGCGGGACGGACGAACGCTGAAGCTTTCTTT.